Shown below are 15 T cell receptor beta chains from a single sample sequenced in a study of T-cell reconstitution after alpha-beta-depleted transplantation in children. A library of TCRbeta sequences, prepared with unique molecular identifiers, was generated. Using its own MiXCR run on the PCR reads, TCRdb lists one record per CDR3 protein. The sample carries roughly 570,000 distinct CDR3 sequences, roughly 27% recorded once. Specimen: PBMCs, collected before TCRalphabeta/CD19-depleted stem cell transplant. These receptors were obtained from a boy under three years old with Wiskott-Aldrich syndrome, due to receive a stem cell transplant.

The genes are TRBV6-1 and TRBJ2-1; 7 positions match TRBD2. The J segment lost 6 bases and the V segment lost 8 bases, leaving 19 bases of the junction unmatched. Germline V gene data show CDR1 as MNHNS and CDR2 as SASEGT. This CDR3 region has 17 residues. As DNA, the CDR3 is TGTGCCAGCTCTCGGCGAATCGGGAGGTCCAGTGGCAATGAGCAGTTCTTC. It yields the protein CASSRRIGRSSGNEQFF.

The chain is built from TRBV3-1 and TRBJ2-5; D remains unclear. Germline CDR1 reads LGHDT; CDR2 reads YNNKEL (reference sequence). The CDR3 loop spans 12 amino acids. Trimming pared 3 bases from V and 6 bases from J, leaving 8 bases between. The CDR3 nucleotides read TGTGCCAGCAGCCAGGGCATACAGACCCAGTACTTC. This gives the protein CASSQGIQTQYF.

There are a few counts of this clonotype. The chain is built from TRBV24-1 and TRBJ2-3; 14 bases agree with TRBD2. The CDR3 runs to 17 residues. V lost 3 bases, J lost 3 bases, and 4 bases stayed unmatched. From germline, CDR1 is KGHDR and CDR2 SFDVKD. CDR3 sequence (DNA): TGTGCCACCAGTGATCCTGGGACTAGCGGGAGAACAGATACGCAGTATTTT. Amino acid sequence: CATSDPGTSGRTDTQYF.

This chain links TRBV3-1 with TRBJ2-1; 14 positions match TRBD2. Germline V lookup: CDR1 LGHDT, CDR2 YNNKEL (reference sequence). This CDR3 spans 15 amino acids. Losses at the gene ends were 4 bases for V and 8 bases for J; bases not matched to a gene: 4. The CDR3 DNA reads as TGTGCCAGCAGCCGACTAGCGGGAGGGCCAGATGAGCAGTTCTTC. This codes for CASSRLAGGPDEQFF.

This clonotype has a handful of counts. This chain connects TRBV5-1 to TRBJ2-1; 12 bases map to TRBD2. The V gene's germline CDR1 is SGHRS and CDR2 YFSETQ. The CDR3 has 17 residues. With V trimmed by 7 bases and J by 4 bases, 12 bases remained unmatched. The CDR3 protein is CASGDVTSGRSYNEQFF. The CDR3 DNA follows: TGCGCCAGCGGAGACGTTACTAGCGGGAGGTCGTACAATGAGCAGTTCTTC.

This clonotype was seen a handful of times. This chain's CDR3 is CASTRGTNYGYTF. The DNA of the CDR3 is TGTGCCAGCACCAGGGGGACCAACTATGGCTACACCTTC. The gene calls are TRBV12-3 or TRBV12-4 and TRBJ1-2; 7 nucleotides line up with TRBD1. This CDR3 is 13 amino acids long. The ends lost 7 bases at V and 2 bases at J; junction bases unmatched: 4.

This clonotype has more than one count but fewer than ten. The CDR3 DNA sequence: TGTGCCAGCAGCCAGGGATTTGCCACTGAAGCTTTCTTT. Its translation: CASSQGFATEAFF. The chain couples TRBV7-9 to TRBJ1-1; possibly TRBD1 for D (5 bases). The CDR3 spans 13 residues. Trimming took 5 bases from V and 4 from J, leaving 11 bases between them. From germline, CDR1 is SEHNR and CDR2 FQNEAQ (reference sequence).

CDR3 coding DNA: TGCAGTGCTAGTTCAGGTGGCACTGAAGCTTTCTTT. As protein: CSASSGGTEAFF. The chain combines TRBV20-1 with TRBJ1-1, with no clear D. CDR1 and CDR2 from the germline V gene are DFQATT and SNEGSKA (reference sequence). The CDR3 covers 12 residues. V dropped 3 bases and J dropped 4 bases, with 9 bases sitting between them.

The table lists this clonotype with a count of one. The V call is TRBV9, the J call TRBJ2-3, with 10 bases matching TRBD2. The trim removed 0 bases at V and 6 bases at J, leaving 7 bases unmatched. The CDR3 loop spans 16 amino acids. In germline, CDR1 is SGDLS, CDR2 YYNGEE. The CDR3 region has the DNA TGTGCCAGCAGCGTAGATCTAGCGGGAGATTCGGATACGCAGTATTTT. This codes for CASSVDLAGDSDTQYF.

The J gene is TRBJ1-2, the V gene TRBV20-1; D uncertain. Trimming removed 1 base from V and 6 bases from J, with 15 bases in between. The CDR3 has 14 amino acids. Germline lookup yields CDR1 DFQATT and CDR2 SNEGSKA (reference sequence). CDR3 sequence (DNA): TGCAGTGCTAGAGGGGTTGGCACTGCCCATGGCTACACCTTC. Translation: CSARGVGTAHGYTF.

This clonotype showed up just a few times. V and J are TRBV5-1 and TRBJ2-3, with D perhaps TRBD2 (5 bases). V lost 2 bases, J lost 5 bases, and 18 bases lay in between. Germline loops: CDR1 SGHRS, CDR2 YFSETQ. The CDR3 totals 16 residues. CDR3 residues: CASSLRGAWGEDTQYF. DNA for the CDR3: TGCGCCAGCAGCTTAAGAGGAGCCTGGGGAGAAGATACGCAGTATTTT.

The CDR3 sequence: CASSLVKGQETQYF. The CDR3 DNA follows: TGTGCCAGCAGCTTGGTGAAGGGGCAAGAGACCCAGTACTTC. J is TRBJ2-5 and V is TRBV5-6, with a tentative D call TRBD1 (5 bases). V was cut by 0 bases and J by 2 bases, with 8 bases left in between. Germline V lookup: CDR1 SGHDT, CDR2 YYEEEE. This CDR3 spans 14 amino acids.

The chain couples TRBV5-1 to TRBJ1-2; 8 bases are a match to TRBD1. With V trimmed by 4 bases and J by 2 bases, 10 bases remained unmatched. CDR3 length: 16 amino acids. From germline, CDR1 is SGHRS and CDR2 YFSETQ. The CDR3 nucleotides read TGCGCCAGCAGCCAAGGGGACAGGATTATCAACTATGGCTACACCTTC. Its protein product is CASSQGDRIINYGYTF.

This chain joins TRBV25-1 and TRBJ2-3, with D tentatively TRBD2 (6 bases). Trimming pared 4 bases from V and 0 bases from J, leaving 8 bases between. Germline CDR1 and CDR2: MGHDK and SYGVNS. The CDR3 runs 14 residues. This chain's CDR3 is CASSATRSTDTQYF. CDR3 DNA: TGTGCCAGCAGTGCGACTAGAAGCACAGATACGCAGTATTTT.

The chain is built from TRBV18 and TRBJ2-7; TRBD2 matches 12 bases. The CDR3 has 15 residues. The V segment lost 3 bases and the J segment 4 bases; nucleotides outside the gene matches: 4. Germline lookup yields CDR1 KGHSH and CDR2 LQKENI. The CDR3 nucleotides are TGTGCCAGCTCACCGACTAGCGGGAGTATATACGAGCAGTACTTC. Translating it yields CASSPTSGSIYEQYF.